These 8 T cell receptor beta chains share one sample of origin, sequenced in a study of sequential checkpoint blockade in melanoma. The assay was immunoSEQ multiplex PCR, and TCRdb's table has in-frame clones only and misses some. The table records about 35,000 clones, roughly 81% of them present only once. Treatment in this sample: randomized to nivolumab then ipilimumab (arm A) or the reverse (arm B). Sequences were derived from CD8+ T cells sorted from blood (inferred from file names), sampled from a patient given nivolumab and ipilimumab in sequence. These receptors were taken from a human donor with melanoma.

The rearrangement uses TRBV2 and TRBJ2-7, with 8 bases lining up with TRBD2. J gave up 0 bases and V 8 bases, and 3 bases lay outside the gene matches. Germline V gene lookup returns CDR1 SNHLY and CDR2 FYNNEI. There are 13 residues in the CDR3. Here the CDR3 reads CASGRGVSYEQYF. CDR3 in DNA: TGTGCCAGCGGGCGGGGGGTCTCCTACGAGCAGTACTTC.

This chain connects TRBV7-8 to TRBJ1-4; unclear D gene. Trimming took 5 bases from V and 4 from J, leaving 11 bases between them. Germline CDR1 and CDR2: SGHVS and FQNEAQ. This CDR3 comprises 14 residues. For the CDR3, the DNA is TGTGCCAGCAGCCCAGCGTTAAGTAATGAAAAACTGTTTTTT. Amino acid sequence: CASSPALSNEKLFF. Supplemented by reference TRBV7-8 and TRBJ1-4, the full variable domain reads GAGVSQSPRYKVAKRGQDVALRCDPISGHVSLFWYQQALGQGPEFLTYFQNEAQLDKSGLPSDRFFAERPEGSVSTLKIQRTQQEDSAVYLCASSPALSNEKLFFGSGTQLSVL.

The chain joins TRBV7-3 to TRBJ2-3; TRBD2 agrees at 14 bases. Germline trimming cut 5 bases from V and 5 bases from J; bases unmatched to any gene: 6. In germline, CDR1 is SGHTA, CDR2 FQGTGA. CDR3 size: 16 residues. CDR3 sequence (DNA): TGTGCCAGCAGCCAGGGACTAGCGGGAGTTGAAGATACGCAGTATTTT. This codes for CASSQGLAGVEDTQYF.

This clone was observed once. This chain uses TRBV9 with TRBJ2-1; the match to TRBD2 covers 7 bases. Germline V gives CDR1 SGDLS, CDR2 YYNGEE. This CDR3 is 14 amino acids long. Germline trimming cut 3 bases from V and 10 bases from J; bases unmatched to any gene: 10. The CDR3 protein is CASSGGTTHEEQFF. For the CDR3, the DNA is TGTGCCAGCAGCGGCGGGACTACTCATGAAGAGCAGTTCTTC.

This clone has more than one count but fewer than ten. The rearrangement joins TRBV27 to TRBJ2-3; maybe TRBD1 (6 bases). This CDR3 is 16 amino acids long. Looked up from germline, CDR1 is MNHEY and CDR2 is SMNVEV (reference sequence). Trimming shortened V by 1 base and J by 0 bases, and 11 bases separated the two germline ends. The CDR3 DNA reads as TGTGCCAGCAGTTTATTCGGGGACACTAGCACAGATACGCAGTATTTT. Translating gives CASSLFGDTSTDTQYF.

The gene calls are TRBV4-1 and TRBJ2-5; D not certain. The J call could be wrong; TRBJ2-7 is a better fit for the DNA end. CDR1 and CDR2 (germline): MGHRA, YSYEKL. The CDR3 covers 13 residues. CDR3 protein: CASSEQTLYEQYF. The CDR3 DNA follows: TGCGCCAGCAGCGAACAGACACTCTACGAGCAGTACTTC.

The chain has TRBV7-8 and TRBJ1-2; D is uncertain. Trimming removed 1 base from V and 3 bases from J, with 12 bases in between. The CDR3 has 15 amino acids. Germline lookup yields CDR1 SGHVS and CDR2 FQNEAQ. CDR3 DNA: TGTGCCAGCAGCTTAGTCGGAGGCGCTGACTATGGCTACACCTTC. It specifies CASSLVGGADYGYTF. Variable domain in full (rest from reference TRBV7-8 and TRBJ1-2): GAGVSQSPRYKVAKRGQDVALRCDPISGHVSLFWYQQALGQGPEFLTYFQNEAQLDKSGLPSDRFFAERPEGSVSTLKIQRTQQEDSAVYLCASSLVGGADYGYTFGSGTRLTVV.

This rearrangement joins TRBV10-2 to TRBJ2-5; TRBD2 might be the D (7 bases). CDR3 length: 17 amino acids. Germline CDR1 and CDR2: WSHSY and SAAADI. V lost 3 bases to trimming and J lost 7 bases, with 24 bases between them. CDR3 DNA: TGCGCCAGCAGTGATTCCGGGTCCGCAAAGGGGGAGGGGACCCAGTACTTC. Encoded protein: CASSDSGSAKGEGTQYF.